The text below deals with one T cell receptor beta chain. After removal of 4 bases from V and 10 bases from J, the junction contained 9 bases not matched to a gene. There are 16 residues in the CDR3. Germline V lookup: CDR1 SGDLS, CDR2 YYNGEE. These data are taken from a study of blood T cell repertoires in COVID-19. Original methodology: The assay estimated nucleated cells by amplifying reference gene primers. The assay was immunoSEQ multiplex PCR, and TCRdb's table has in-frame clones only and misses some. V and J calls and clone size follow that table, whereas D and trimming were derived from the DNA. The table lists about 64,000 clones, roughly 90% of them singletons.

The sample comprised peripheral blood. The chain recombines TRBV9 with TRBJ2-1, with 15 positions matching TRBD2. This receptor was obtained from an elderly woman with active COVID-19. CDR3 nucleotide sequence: TGTGCCAGCAGCCTGAGGACTAGCGGGGGGGCACGGGAGCAGTTCTTC. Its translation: CASSLRTSGGAREQFF.